This is a list of T cell receptor beta chains from one sample in a study of immune heterogeneity within non-small cell lung tumors. One entry per CDR3 protein results from TCRdb running MiXCR on the multiplex PCR reads. The table includes over 10,000 distinct CDR3 sequences, about 20% detected once. The sequenced sample consisted of lung tumor tissue. The receptors shown here come from a man in his 60s with non-small cell lung cancer. Each CDR3 is given with its conserved first and last residue. D genes are given only for firm matches. The listing skips clone size in some rows; elsewhere it reads once, few, many or a size class.

CDR3 length: 16; clone size: many; D gene: TRBD2; J gene: TRBJ2-1; V gene: TRBV5-1; CDR3 protein: CASSLVRTSGSNEQFF; CDR3 DNA: TGCGCCAGCAGCTTGGTGAGGACTAGCGGGAGCAATGAGCAGTTCTTC
CDR3 length: 12; clone size: NA; D gene: NA; J gene: TRBJ1-1; V gene: TRBV19; CDR3 protein: CASSIPDTEAFF; CDR3 DNA: TGTGCCAGTAGTATTCCGGACACTGAAGCTTTCTTT
CDR3 length: 11; clone size: NA; D gene: NA; J gene: TRBJ2-2; V gene: TRBV12-3/TRBV12-4; CDR3 protein: CASSFSRELFF; CDR3 DNA: TGTGCCAGCAGTTTCAGCCGGGAGCTGTTTTTT
CDR3 length: 16; clone size: NA; D gene: TRBD1; J gene: TRBJ2-7; V gene: TRBV5-1; CDR3 protein: CASSIYLTQGLGEQYF; CDR3 DNA: TGCGCCAGCAGCATCTACTTGACACAGGGGTTGGGCGAGCAGTACTTC
CDR3 length: 15; clone size: many; D gene: NA; J gene: TRBJ2-6; V gene: TRBV30; CDR3 protein: CAWSVQGSGANVLTF; CDR3 DNA: TGTGCCTGGAGTGTCCAGGGCTCTGGGGCCAACGTCCTGACTTTC
CDR3 length: 14; clone size: few; D gene: NA; J gene: TRBJ1-1; V gene: TRBV20-1; CDR3 protein: CSARYAWGRTEAFF; CDR3 DNA: TGCAGTGCTAGATACGCTTGGGGCAGGACTGAAGCTTTCTTT
CDR3 length: 16; clone size: once; D gene: TRBD1; J gene: TRBJ2-5; V gene: TRBV12-3/TRBV12-4; CDR3 protein: CASSLGGQGLGATQYF; CDR3 DNA: TGTGCCAGCAGTTTAGGGGGACAGGGGCTGGGAGCGACCCAGTACTTC
CDR3 length: 15; clone size: few; D gene: TRBD1; J gene: TRBJ1-5; V gene: TRBV2; CDR3 protein: CASTADRGRNQPQHF; CDR3 DNA: TGTGCCAGCACCGCGGACAGGGGGCGAAATCAGCCCCAGCATTTT
CDR3 length: 15; clone size: NA; D gene: TRBD2; J gene: TRBJ2-1; V gene: TRBV18; CDR3 protein: CASSPTSGGNNEQFF; CDR3 DNA: TGTGCCAGCTCACCCACTAGCGGGGGCAACAATGAGCAGTTCTTC
CDR3 length: 14; clone size: NA; D gene: TRBD2; J gene: TRBJ2-7; V gene: TRBV5-6; CDR3 protein: CASSGDGGGDEQYF; CDR3 DNA: TGTGCCAGCAGCGGGGACGGGGGGGGGGACGAGCAGTACTTC
CDR3 length: 15; clone size: NA; D gene: TRBD2; J gene: TRBJ2-5; V gene: TRBV5-6; CDR3 protein: CASSLEISGRGTQYF; CDR3 DNA: TGTGCCAGCAGCTTGGAAATTAGCGGGAGGGGGACCCAGTACTTC
CDR3 length: 14; clone size: NA; D gene: NA; J gene: TRBJ2-7; V gene: TRBV5-6; CDR3 protein: CASSLPGRAYEQYF; CDR3 DNA: TGTGCCAGCAGCCTCCCGGGCCGTGCCTACGAGCAGTACTTC
CDR3 length: 15; clone size: NA; D gene: NA; J gene: TRBJ2-6; V gene: TRBV29-1; CDR3 protein: CSVAGTDSGANVLTF; CDR3 DNA: TGCAGCGTGGCGGGCACGGACTCTGGGGCCAACGTCCTGACTTTC
CDR3 length: 15; clone size: medium-sized; D gene: NA; J gene: TRBJ1-1; V gene: TRBV15; CDR3 protein: CATSTRRTLSTEAFF; CDR3 DNA: TGTGCCACCAGCACCCGCCGAACCCTGAGCACTGAAGCTTTCTTT
CDR3 length: 13; clone size: medium-sized; D gene: NA; J gene: TRBJ1-1; V gene: TRBV6-1; CDR3 protein: CASRWTVGTEAFF; CDR3 DNA: TGTGCCAGCAGATGGACTGTAGGGACTGAAGCTTTCTTT
CDR3 length: 16; clone size: medium-sized; D gene: TRBD2; J gene: TRBJ2-7; V gene: TRBV10-1; CDR3 protein: CASRRTSGSDSYEQYF; CDR3 DNA: TGCGCCAGCAGGCGGACTAGCGGGAGCGACTCCTACGAGCAGTACTTC
CDR3 length: 15; clone size: many; D gene: NA; J gene: TRBJ1-5; V gene: TRBV6-1; CDR3 protein: CASRGGDYSNQPQHF; CDR3 DNA: TGTGCCAGCAGAGGGGGGGACTATAGCAATCAGCCCCAGCATTTT
CDR3 length: 13; clone size: NA; D gene: NA; J gene: TRBJ1-2; V gene: TRBV12-3/TRBV12-4; CDR3 protein: CASVWGGVGVYTF; CDR3 DNA: TGTGCCAGCGTCTGGGGGGGGGTGGGTGTCTACACCTTC
CDR3 length: 16; clone size: medium-sized; D gene: NA; J gene: TRBJ2-6; V gene: TRBV5-6; CDR3 protein: CASSLEPNSGANVLTF; CDR3 DNA: TGTGCCAGCAGCTTGGAGCCAAACTCTGGGGCCAACGTCCTGACTTTC
CDR3 length: 15; clone size: NA; D gene: NA; J gene: TRBJ2-7; V gene: TRBV20-1; CDR3 protein: CSARNLAEEPYEQYF; CDR3 DNA: TGCAGTGCTAGAAATTTAGCGGAGGAGCCCTACGAGCAGTACTTC
CDR3 length: 11; clone size: many; D gene: NA; J gene: TRBJ1-1; V gene: TRBV11-2; CDR3 protein: CASSLRTEAFF; CDR3 DNA: TGTGCCAGCAGCTTAAGGACTGAAGCTTTCTTT
CDR3 length: 18; clone size: NA; D gene: TRBD1; J gene: TRBJ2-1; V gene: TRBV2; CDR3 protein: CASSEPSGTGRKNNEQFF; CDR3 DNA: TGTGCCAGCAGTGAACCCTCCGGGACAGGGCGGAAAAACAATGAGCAGTTCTTC
CDR3 length: 16; clone size: few; D gene: TRBD2; J gene: TRBJ2-2; V gene: TRBV5-1; CDR3 protein: CASSLSGLAGTGELFF; CDR3 DNA: TGCGCCAGCAGCTTGTCGGGACTAGCGGGAACCGGGGAGCTGTTTTTT
CDR3 length: 10; clone size: few; D gene: NA; J gene: TRBJ2-3; V gene: TRBV29-1; CDR3 protein: CSVRTDTQYF; CDR3 DNA: TGCAGCGTCCGCACAGATACGCAGTATTTT
CDR3 length: 12; clone size: medium-sized; D gene: NA; J gene: TRBJ2-7; V gene: TRBV28; CDR3 protein: CASNQQDYEQYF; CDR3 DNA: TGTGCCAGCAACCAACAGGACTACGAGCAGTACTTC
CDR3 length: 16; clone size: few; D gene: NA; J gene: TRBJ2-4; V gene: TRBV30; CDR3 protein: CAWNPGPTHYKNIQYF; CDR3 DNA: TGTGCCTGGAACCCCGGGCCGACCCACTACAAAAACATTCAGTACTTC
CDR3 length: 16; clone size: NA; D gene: NA; J gene: TRBJ1-2; V gene: TRBV5-1; CDR3 protein: CASSFRGRGENYGYTF; CDR3 DNA: TGCGCCAGCAGCTTTAGGGGAAGGGGGGAAAACTATGGCTACACCTTC
CDR3 length: 16; clone size: medium-sized; D gene: NA; J gene: TRBJ1-3; V gene: TRBV14; CDR3 protein: CASSQDIASAGNTIYF; CDR3 DNA: TGTGCCAGCAGCCAAGATATAGCAAGTGCGGGAAACACCATATATTTT
CDR3 length: 15; clone size: NA; D gene: TRBD2; J gene: TRBJ2-7; V gene: TRBV20-1; CDR3 protein: CSVRGIAGGFYEQYF; CDR3 DNA: TGCAGTGTTAGGGGCATAGCGGGAGGGTTCTACGAGCAGTACTTC
CDR3 length: 13; clone size: NA; D gene: NA; J gene: TRBJ1-2; V gene: TRBV6-5; CDR3 protein: CASSPTVGHGYTF; CDR3 DNA: TGTGCCAGCAGTCCCACCGTGGGGCATGGCTACACCTTC
CDR3 length: 16; clone size: few; D gene: NA; J gene: TRBJ1-6; V gene: TRBV7-9; CDR3 protein: CASRPRGGTTNSPLHF; CDR3 DNA: TGTGCCAGCAGACCCCGAGGCGGGACTACGAATTCACCCCTCCACTTT
CDR3 length: 14; clone size: medium-sized; D gene: NA; J gene: TRBJ1-5; V gene: TRBV12-3/TRBV12-4; CDR3 protein: CASSLGSNNQPQHF; CDR3 DNA: TGTGCCAGCAGTTTAGGTTCGAACAATCAGCCCCAGCATTTT
CDR3 length: 14; clone size: many; D gene: TRBD2; J gene: TRBJ2-7; V gene: TRBV20-1; CDR3 protein: CSAINSGSGYEQYF; CDR3 DNA: TGCAGTGCTATAAATAGCGGGAGTGGCTACGAGCAGTACTTC
CDR3 length: 13; clone size: medium-sized; D gene: NA; J gene: TRBJ2-7; V gene: TRBV20-1; CDR3 protein: CSARVVGTGEQYF; CDR3 DNA: TGCAGTGCTAGAGTTGTCGGGACTGGGGAGCAGTACTTC
CDR3 length: 16; clone size: few; D gene: TRBD2; J gene: TRBJ2-3; V gene: TRBV11-2; CDR3 protein: CASSRTSGGIADTQYF; CDR3 DNA: TGTGCCAGCAGCAGGACTAGCGGAGGAATCGCAGATACGCAGTATTTT
CDR3 length: 15; clone size: few; D gene: NA; J gene: TRBJ2-1; V gene: TRBV2; CDR3 protein: CASSVRDSPYNEQFF; CDR3 DNA: TGTGCCAGCAGTGTCCGGGACTCCCCCTACAATGAGCAGTTCTTC
CDR3 length: 13; clone size: many; D gene: NA; J gene: TRBJ2-7; V gene: TRBV9; CDR3 protein: CASSRTPTYEQYF; CDR3 DNA: TGTGCCAGCAGCAGGACACCGACCTACGAGCAGTACTTC
CDR3 length: 14; clone size: NA; D gene: TRBD1; J gene: TRBJ1-1; V gene: TRBV19; CDR3 protein: CASSSRTGDTEAFF; CDR3 DNA: TGTGCCAGTAGTTCCCGGACAGGGGACACTGAAGCTTTCTTT
CDR3 length: 12; clone size: few; D gene: TRBD1; J gene: TRBJ1-2; V gene: TRBV29-1; CDR3 protein: CSGDREEGGYTF; CDR3 DNA: TGCAGCGGTGACAGGGAGGAGGGTGGCTACACCTTC
CDR3 length: 13; clone size: medium-sized; D gene: TRBD2; J gene: TRBJ2-3; V gene: TRBV11-2; CDR3 protein: CASSLESGGTQYF; CDR3 DNA: TGTGCCAGCAGCTTAGAATCGGGAGGGACGCAGTATTTT
CDR3 length: 14; clone size: once; D gene: NA; J gene: TRBJ2-7; V gene: TRBV10-3; CDR3 protein: CAVSRGTASYEQYF; CDR3 DNA: TGTGCCGTAAGCCGGGGAACAGCCTCCTACGAGCAGTACTTC
CDR3 length: 14; clone size: few; D gene: TRBD1; J gene: TRBJ1-6; V gene: TRBV9; CDR3 protein: CASSPQGSDSPLHF; CDR3 DNA: TGTGCCAGCAGCCCACAGGGGTCCGATTCACCCCTCCACTTT
CDR3 length: 16; clone size: few; D gene: TRBD1; J gene: TRBJ2-5; V gene: TRBV6-1; CDR3 protein: CASTLTGGIGGETQYF; CDR3 DNA: TGTGCCAGCACTCTAACAGGGGGTATCGGGGGAGAGACCCAGTACTTC
CDR3 length: 17; clone size: few; D gene: TRBD2; J gene: TRBJ2-2; V gene: TRBV7-9; CDR3 protein: CASSPSQRDSNTGELFF; CDR3 DNA: TGTGCCAGCAGCCCCTCCCAGCGGGATTCGAACACCGGGGAGCTGTTTTTT
CDR3 length: 16; clone size: few; D gene: NA; J gene: TRBJ2-3; V gene: TRBV4-1; CDR3 protein: CASSQDPSSGTDTQYF; CDR3 DNA: TGCGCCAGCAGCCAAGACCCCAGTAGTGGGACAGATACGCAGTATTTT
CDR3 length: 12; clone size: few; D gene: NA; J gene: TRBJ2-2; V gene: TRBV27; CDR3 protein: CASSQITGELFF; CDR3 DNA: TGTGCCAGCAGCCAGATAACCGGGGAGCTGTTTTTT
CDR3 length: 15; clone size: few; D gene: NA; J gene: TRBJ2-1; V gene: TRBV7-3; CDR3 protein: CASSPPGRPDNEQFF; CDR3 DNA: TGTGCCAGCAGCCCACCCGGGCGCCCCGACAATGAGCAGTTCTTC
CDR3 length: 13; clone size: NA; D gene: TRBD2; J gene: TRBJ2-3; V gene: TRBV20-1; CDR3 protein: CSARLAGADTQYF; CDR3 DNA: TGCAGTGCGAGACTAGCGGGAGCCGATACGCAGTATTTT
CDR3 length: 18; clone size: medium-sized; D gene: TRBD1; J gene: TRBJ1-2; V gene: TRBV28; CDR3 protein: CASIPLAGQGSPNYGYTF; CDR3 DNA: TGTGCCAGCATACCTTTAGCGGGACAGGGCTCCCCTAACTATGGCTACACCTTC
CDR3 length: 13; clone size: few; D gene: NA; J gene: TRBJ2-5; V gene: TRBV12-3/TRBV12-4; CDR3 protein: CASSLKLQETQYF; CDR3 DNA: TGTGCCAGCAGTTTAAAGTTGCAAGAGACCCAGTACTTC
CDR3 length: 15; clone size: NA; D gene: TRBD2; J gene: TRBJ2-1; V gene: TRBV4-2; CDR3 protein: CASSQDSGRYNEQSF; CDR3 DNA: TGTGCCAGCAGCCAAGATAGCGGGAGGTACAATGAGCAGTCCTTC
CDR3 length: 14; clone size: medium-sized; D gene: TRBD1; J gene: TRBJ2-7; V gene: TRBV27; CDR3 protein: CASSLMDRNYEQYF; CDR3 DNA: TGTGCCAGCAGTTTAATGGACAGGAACTACGAGCAGTACTTC
CDR3 length: 15; clone size: NA; D gene: NA; J gene: TRBJ2-6; V gene: TRBV7-3; CDR3 protein: CASSLTVPGANVLTF; CDR3 DNA: TGTGCCAGCAGCTTAACAGTGCCTGGGGCCAACGTCCTGACTTTC
CDR3 length: 16; clone size: medium-sized; D gene: NA; J gene: TRBJ2-7; V gene: TRBV6-1; CDR3 protein: CASSEEGGAARTGQYF; CDR3 DNA: TGTGCCAGCAGTGAAGAAGGAGGGGCAGCTAGGACCGGGCAGTACTTC
CDR3 length: 13; clone size: NA; D gene: NA; J gene: TRBJ2-3; V gene: TRBV11-2; CDR3 protein: CASSLDPPDTQYF; CDR3 DNA: TGTGCCAGCAGCTTAGATCCACCGGATACGCAGTATTTT